These 2 T cell receptor beta chains came from one sample sequenced in a study of CD8+CD57+ T cells in acquired aplastic anemia. Profiling that covered TCR beta VDJ and CDR3 relied on genomic DNA as its template. MiXCR was run by TCRdb on the reads, yielding one entry per CDR3 protein. This sample carries 150,000 to 200,000 distinct CDR3 sequences, 55% to 75% of them seen once, and the ten largest clones take about 50%. The source material was sorted CD4+, CD8+, or CD8+CD57+ T cells (not recorded which) from PBMCs. These receptors were taken from a human donor in good health.

The sample holds a few counts of this clonotype. The chain has TRBV24-1 and TRBJ2-2; 15 bases fit TRBD2. The germline V gene encodes CDR1 KGHDR and CDR2 SFDVKD. This CDR3 is built from 18 residues. Trimming took 3 bases from V and 6 from J; bases not matched to a gene: 7. This CDR3 is CATSDRTSGRASSGELFF. The DNA for the CDR3 is TGTGCCACCAGTGATCGGACTAGCGGGAGGGCCAGTTCCGGGGAGCTGTTTTTT.

This clonotype was observed at least ten times. The chain joins TRBV5-1 to TRBJ1-4, with D perhaps TRBD1 (6 bases). Germline CDR1 reads SGHRS; CDR2 reads YFSETQ. Trimming shortened V by 4 bases and J by 8 bases, and 15 bases separated the two germline ends. The CDR3 is 14 residues long. The chain's CDR3 is CASSPGGEGEKLFF. CDR3 DNA: TGCGCCAGCAGCCCCGGGGGCGAGGGAGAAAAACTGTTTTTT.